This TCR beta chain came from a study of cytomegalovirus exposure and HLA in healthy donors. General study results and limits: Cytomegalovirus-associated status was assigned to 164 TCR beta chains. Approximately 17,000 TCR beta sequences were associated with HLA alleles at 0.05 false discovery rate in a later analysis. On later analysis, the bulk of CMV-associated TCR beta chains appeared to be HLA-restricted.

Regarding this clone: Its target is unknown.

The PCR used 60 Vbeta and 13 Jbeta primers. TCRdb keeps only in-frame clones here, not all; method: immunoSEQ multiplex PCR. Among roughly 140,000 clones listed, nearly 80% were seen once. Germline loops: CDR1 MRHNA, CDR2 SNTAGT. The CDR3 has 15 amino acids. Trimming pared 2 bases from V and 5 bases from J, leaving 12 bases between. Sample: PBMCs. The receptor's source is a man aged 35 to 55 in good health and CMV-seropositive. The chain links TRBV6-4 to TRBJ2-2; tentatively, D is TRBD1 (5 bases). The DNA of the CDR3 is TGTGCCAGCAGTGACCCATTTACAGGAACCGGGGAGCTGTTTTTT. As protein: CASSDPFTGTGELFF.